This TCR beta chain was documented in a study of early T cells in non-severe SARS-CoV-2 infection. The CDR3 has 14 amino acids. CDR1 and CDR2 (germline): MDHEN, SYDVKM. V was shortened by 2 bases and J by 5 bases, with 10 bases between the two germline ends. TCRdb used MiXCR to reprocess the 5' RACE reads, holding one entry per CDR3 protein. The repertoire holds over 45,000 distinct CDR3 sequences, with roughly 8.2% as singletons. Study results and caveats: Matching with VDJdb favored anti-spike CD8 responses (missing private and CD4 specificities).

In its sample, this clonotype was seen a few times. No antigen is known for it. The J gene is TRBJ1-5, the V gene TRBV28, with D perhaps TRBD1 (5 bases). Sequenced material: whole blood, taken at baseline. The receptor was derived from an adult who was a healthcare worker with PCR-confirmed SARS-CoV-2 infection or an uninfected control (not recorded which). DNA for the CDR3: TGTGCCAGCAGTTTAGGGCAGGGACATCAGCCCCAGCATTTT. As protein: CASSLGQGHQPQHF.